One and the same sample provided the 13 T cell receptor beta chains below, sequenced in a study of shared clonotypes between healthy human individuals. Some clones are missing from TCRdb's copy, which holds only in-frame ones; the method was immunoSEQ multiplex PCR. Of more than 850,000 clones listed, about 84% are singletons. The sample comprised memory CD4+ T cells from PBMCs. Documented subset: CD45RA-negative fraction. These receptors were collected from a man between 18 and 29 years old in good health. Some clones in this sample may be carry-over from other donors' samples.

This sequence joins TRBV4-1 and TRBJ2-1; 8 bases agree with TRBD2. CDR3 size: 20 residues. Looked up from germline, CDR1 is MGHRA and CDR2 is YSYEKL. V lost 4 bases, J lost 3 bases, and 20 bases stayed unmatched. In nucleotides, the CDR3 is TGCGCCAGCAGCCCTTCTTACAGGCCGGAGGGAGCGGGAGTCTACAATGAGCAGTTCTTC. This codes for CASSPSYRPEGAGVYNEQFF.

Remarks on this clone: The sample holds other DNA sequences that translate to the same CDR3. The rearrangement joins TRBV7-9 to TRBJ1-1, with no clear D. This CDR3 is 13 amino acids long. V was pared by 1 base and J by 2 bases, with 5 bases between. Germline V CDR1 and CDR2: SEHNR, FQNEAQ (reference sequence). The CDR3 protein is CASSLGINTEAFF. In DNA form, the CDR3 reads TGTGCCAGCAGCTTAGGCATCAACACTGAAGCTTTCTTT.

The genes are TRBV2 and TRBJ2-1; 8 bases are shared with TRBD1. CDR3 length: 17 amino acids. The junction had 14 bases not matched to a gene; V was cut back by 5 bases and J by 5 bases. Germline V CDR1 and CDR2: SNHLY, FYNNEI. The CDR3 loop is CASSQNSRGPPHNEQFF. Written as DNA, the CDR3 is TGTGCCAGCAGTCAAAACAGCAGGGGGCCCCCCCACAATGAGCAGTTCTTC.

This sequence joins TRBV6-6 and TRBJ2-2; D call uncertain. V was clipped by 6 bases and J by 1 base, with 6 bases between them. Germline CDR1 is MNHNY and CDR2 is SVGAGI (reference sequence). The CDR3 is made up of 13 amino acids. CDR3 nucleotide sequence: TGTGCCAGCAGCCCAAGGAACACCGGGGAGCTGTTTTTT. Protein product: CASSPRNTGELFF.

The J gene is TRBJ2-7, the V gene TRBV27; D perhaps matches TRBD2 (5 bases). Germline V gene data show CDR1 as MNHEY and CDR2 as SMNVEV (reference sequence). V was clipped by 5 bases and J by 1 base, with 12 bases between them. The CDR3 runs to 14 residues. The CDR3 sequence is CASSTQLESYEQYF. In DNA, the CDR3 is TGTGCCAGCAGTACCCAACTAGAATCCTACGAGCAGTACTTC.

The chain carries TRBV27 and TRBJ1-6, with D maybe TRBD1 (5 bases). The germline V gene encodes CDR1 MNHEY and CDR2 SMNVEV (reference sequence). The CDR3 has 13 amino acids. V was trimmed by 7 bases and J by 7 bases, leaving 11 bases between them. The CDR3 sequence is CASTDRQNSPLHF. As DNA, the CDR3 is TGTGCCAGCACCGACAGACAGAATTCACCCCTCCACTTT.

The V call is TRBV29-1, the J call TRBJ2-2, with D perhaps matching TRBD2 (6 bases). Trimming removed 3 bases from V and 2 bases from J, with 16 bases in between. Looked up from germline, CDR1 is SQVTM and CDR2 is ANQGSEA. The CDR3 is 16 amino acids. The CDR3 bases are TGCAGCGTTGAGACCGCCGGAGGGGTTAACACCGGGGAGCTGTTTTTT. Its translation is CSVETAGGVNTGELFF.

The table lists this clone with a few counts. The CDR3 is CASSDSWGRRVNTEAFF. CDR3 nucleotides: TGTGCCAGCAGTGACTCCTGGGGCAGGAGAGTTAACACTGAAGCTTTCTTT. This sequence joins TRBV6-4 and TRBJ1-1; maybe TRBD1 (5 bases). The CDR3 runs 17 residues. The germline gives CDR1 MRHNA, CDR2 SNTAGT. The V end was cut by 0 bases, the J end by 2 bases, with 16 bases between.

The chain employs TRBV10-3 and TRBJ1-5; TRBD1 matches 8 bases. V shed 0 bases, J shed 4 bases, and the junction held 2 bases outside the gene matches. Germline V gene data show CDR1 as ENHRY and CDR2 as SYGVKD. The CDR3 has 15 amino acids. The CDR3 sequence is CAISESDRENQPQHF. The DNA of the CDR3 is TGTGCCATCAGTGAGTCGGACAGGGAGAATCAGCCCCAGCATTTT.

The genes are TRBV27 and TRBJ2-2; D remains unclear. This CDR3 contains 13 residues. V was pared by 6 bases and J by 0 bases, with 5 bases between. CDR1 is MNHEY and CDR2 is SMNVEV in the germline V gene (reference sequence). CDR3 DNA: TGTGCCAGCAGGCGGACGAACACCGGGGAGCTGTTTTTT. Encoded protein: CASRRTNTGELFF.

J is TRBJ2-7 and V is TRBV5-1; no clear D. CDR1 is SGHRS and CDR2 is YFSETQ in the germline V gene. This CDR3 has 14 residues. The V and J ends lost 0 bases and 0 bases respectively, with 7 bases between them. This CDR3 is CASSLGGLSYEQYF. CDR3 bases: TGCGCCAGCAGCTTGGGTGGGCTCTCCTACGAGCAGTACTTC.

The rearrangement uses TRBV5-1 and TRBJ2-1; 10 positions match TRBD1. The CDR3 extends over 13 amino acids. CDR1 SGHRS and CDR2 YFSETQ come from the germline V gene. Unmatched junction bases numbered 3, after V lost 4 bases and J lost 8 bases. CDR3 region: CASSRGQGDEQFF. The CDR3, as DNA: TGCGCCAGCAGCCGCGGACAGGGGGATGAGCAGTTCTTC.

The V gene is TRBV28, the J gene TRBJ1-2; D unresolved. In germline, CDR1 is MDHEN, CDR2 SYDVKM. The V end lost 5 bases, the J end lost 8 bases, and 15 bases lay between the germline ends. The CDR3 totals 13 residues. In DNA, the CDR3 is TGTGCCAGCAGTCTCGTTGTTCGCATAGGCTACACCTTC. Amino acids: CASSLVVRIGYTF.